The 8 T cell receptor beta chains reported below all come from one sample, sequenced in a study of vaccination effects on CD4 cells after COVID-19. Before sequencing, viral peptide pools were used by the ViraFEST assay to expand antigen-specific CD4+ T cells. Scientists isolated CD4+ T cells after a roughly 10-day culture period ended. Nucleocapsid antibodies were negative in the vaccine recipients, who had never had SARS-CoV-2 infection. Antigen specificity for these receptors is unknown. The assay was immunoSEQ multiplex PCR, and TCRdb's table has in-frame clones only and misses some. The sample gives 20,000 to 30,000 clones, about 70% of which show up once; 10% is in the top ten. The sequencing used CD4+ T cells from PBMCs cultured with HCoV-NL63 spike peptides, collected before COVID-19 vaccination. These receptors all come from a human donor who received a COVID-19 vaccine.

The chain couples TRBV12-3 or TRBV12-4 to TRBJ1-1; D uncertain. The V gene lost 5 bases and the J gene lost 4 bases, with 8 bases spanning the gap. The CDR3 consists of 12 residues. CDR3 in amino acids: CASSKVGTEAFF. The CDR3 nucleotides are TGTGCCAGCAGTAAGGTGGGCACTGAAGCTTTCTTT.

This chain links TRBV5-1 with TRBJ2-1; a weak D match, TRBD1 (5 bases). Trimming took 1 base from V and 2 from J, leaving 10 bases between them. Germline CDR1 reads SGHRS; CDR2 reads YFSETQ. CDR3 length equals 15 residues. CDR3 loop: CASSLIQGTYNEQFF. The CDR3, as DNA: TGCGCCAGCAGCTTGATCCAGGGAACCTACAATGAGCAGTTCTTC.

The rearrangement joins TRBV5-4 to TRBJ2-5; 7 nucleotides line up with TRBD1. There are 16 residues in the CDR3. Germline V lookup: CDR1 SGHNT, CDR2 YYREEE (reference sequence). V lost 0 bases and J lost 2; bases outside the gene matches: 7. The CDR3 DNA sequence: TGTGCCAGCAGCTTGGCTCCAGGGGGAGATCAAGAGACCCAGTACTTC. Encoded protein: CASSLAPGGDQETQYF. The variable domain in full, with the rest retrieved from reference TRBV5-4 and TRBJ2-5, is ETGVTQSPTHLIKTRGQQVTLRCSSQSGHNTVSWYQQALGQGPQFIFQYYREEENGRGNFPPRFSGLQFPNYSSELNVNALELDDSALYLCASSLAPGGDQETQYFGPGTRLLVL.

The chain is built from TRBV6-5 and TRBJ1-2; 11 nucleotides match TRBD1. The trim removed 2 bases at V and 7 bases at J, leaving 3 bases unmatched. The germline V gene has CDR1 MNHEY and CDR2 SVGAGI. The CDR3 runs to 14 residues. The CDR3: CASSYSGTGGGYTF. DNA for the CDR3: TGTGCCAGCAGTTACAGCGGGACAGGGGGTGGCTACACCTTC.

The chain recombines TRBV27 with TRBJ2-1; 7 bases map to TRBD2. CDR1 is MNHEY, CDR2 SMNVEV, per germline (reference sequence). The CDR3 totals 15 residues. V was clipped by 5 bases and J by 6 bases; unmatched bases: 10. CDR3 residues: CASSPRTRVVNEQFF. In DNA form, the CDR3 reads TGTGCCAGCAGTCCCAGGACTAGGGTAGTCAATGAGCAGTTCTTC.

The rearrangement joins TRBV6-5 to TRBJ1-2; D unclear. Deletions cut 3 bases from V and 0 bases from J, with 5 bases between. Germline CDR1 reads MNHEY; CDR2 reads SVGAGI. The CDR3 loop spans 13 amino acids. The CDR3 DNA is TGTGCCAGCAGTTATGTTTCTAACTATGGCTACACCTTC. This encodes CASSYVSNYGYTF.

The chain links TRBV24-1 to TRBJ1-5, with TRBD1 as a possible D gene (5 bases). Germline loops: CDR1 KGHDR, CDR2 SFDVKD. This CDR3 is built from 15 residues. Trimming stripped 4 bases from V and 2 bases from J, with 11 bases between. CDR3 DNA sequence: TGTGCCACCAGTGAGGGGGTGGGGGGCAATCAGCCCCAGCATTTT. Translation gives CATSEGVGGNQPQHF.

The chain employs TRBV5-1 and TRBJ1-1; maybe TRBD1 (5 bases). There are 14 residues in the CDR3. Germline lookup yields CDR1 SGHRS and CDR2 YFSETQ. V lost 1 base, J lost 0 bases, and 7 bases lay in between. CDR3 DNA: TGCGCCAGCAGCTTGACAGGACTGAACACTGAAGCTTTCTTT. It translates to CASSLTGLNTEAFF.